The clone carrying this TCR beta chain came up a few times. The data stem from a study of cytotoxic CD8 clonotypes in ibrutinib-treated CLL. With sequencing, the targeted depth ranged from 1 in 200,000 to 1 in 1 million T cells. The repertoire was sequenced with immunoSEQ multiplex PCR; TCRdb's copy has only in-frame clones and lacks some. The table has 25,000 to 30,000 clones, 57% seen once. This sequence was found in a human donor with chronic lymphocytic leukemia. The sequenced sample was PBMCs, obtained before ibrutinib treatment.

For the CDR3, the DNA is TGTGCCAGCAGCCGGAGGGGGGTTTCCCTCATGAACACTGAAGCTTTCTTT. The encoded protein is CASSRRGVSLMNTEAFF. J is TRBJ1-1 and V is TRBV27, with a tentative D call TRBD1 (6 bases). The germline CDR1 and CDR2 sequences are MNHEY and SMNVEV (reference sequence). Trimming took 6 bases from V and 0 from J, leaving 20 bases between them. The CDR3 is 17 residues long.